This T cell receptor (beta chain) was recovered during a study of blood T cell repertoires in COVID-19. Study details: COVID-19 samples from acute and convalescent phases originated in the United States, Italy and Spain. Sources were T cells, B-cell-depleted T cells, or PBMCs; the material itself was cDNA or gDNA.

Authors' methods: Amplification from reference gene primers served as the basis for estimated nucleated cell counts. Profiling relied on immunoSEQ multiplex PCR, and the TCRdb table lists in-frame clones only, not all of them. Clonal size and the V and J genes are those of that table, whereas D and trimming came from the DNA. The profile covers over 85,000 clones, with over 80% appearing a single time and more than 2% taken by the ten largest. Sequenced material: peripheral blood. The sequence was collected from a woman aged 65 to 85 with acute or convalescent COVID-19.

As DNA, the CDR3 is TGTGCCAGCAGCTTTTACACAGGGGCTGCTTATGGCTACACCTTC. This codes for CASSFYTGAAYGYTF. The chain couples TRBV11-2 to TRBJ1-2; 7 bases are a match to TRBD1. Germline CDR1 reads SGHAT; CDR2 reads FQNNGV. The CDR3 contains 15 residues. The V and J ends lost 3 bases and 5 bases, in that order; junction bases with no gene match: 9.